These T cell receptor beta chains were read from a single sample in a study of T-cell memory formation after mild COVID-19. TCRdb passed the 5' RACE reads through MiXCR, listing each CDR3 protein once. The sample holds 500,000 to 600,000 distinct CDR3 sequences, roughly 18% seen once. The sequenced sample was PBMCs or a T cell subset sorted from them (not recorded which). These receptors originate from an adult woman who had mild COVID-19 (a few samples of this study predate the infection). Cell type and time point are not known. Both conserved end residues are part of each CDR3. D genes are given only for firm matches. Not every row has a clone size; where given, it reads once, few, many or a size class.

d_call: TRBD2; j_call: TRBJ2-1; v_call: TRBV7-2; clone_size: many; cdr3_nt: TGTGCCAGCAGCTTAGAATCGGGACTAGGTCGTAATGAGCAGTTCTTC; cdr3_aa: CASSLESGLGRNEQFF
d_call: TRBD2; j_call: TRBJ2-1; v_call: TRBV4-2; clone_size: few; cdr3_nt: TGTGCCAGCAGCCAAGTTAGGGGGCTAGCGGGAAACTACAATGAGCAGTTCTTC; cdr3_aa: CASSQVRGLAGNYNEQFF
d_call: TRBD1; j_call: TRBJ2-2; v_call: TRBV9; clone_size: few; cdr3_nt: TGTGCCAGCGCAGACAGGGCCGGGGAGCTGTTTTTT; cdr3_aa: CASADRAGELFF
d_call: -; j_call: TRBJ2-3; v_call: TRBV5-1; clone_size: many; cdr3_nt: TGCGCCAGCAGCTTGGCCGGCACCCGCACAGATACGCAGTATTTT; cdr3_aa: CASSLAGTRTDTQYF
d_call: -; j_call: TRBJ2-6; v_call: TRBV5-5; clone_size: -; cdr3_nt: TGTGCCAGCAGTCACGTCAGTTCTTCTGGGGCCAACGTCCTGACTTTC; cdr3_aa: CASSHVSSSGANVLTF
d_call: -; j_call: TRBJ2-1; v_call: TRBV12-3/TRBV12-4; clone_size: few; cdr3_nt: TGTGCCAGCAGTAACCGGGACATCCACAATGAGCAGTTCTTC; cdr3_aa: CASSNRDIHNEQFF
d_call: TRBD2; j_call: TRBJ2-5; v_call: TRBV9; clone_size: many; cdr3_nt: TGTGCCAGCAGCGTAGACAGCGGGAGGGGGGAGACCCAGTACTTC; cdr3_aa: CASSVDSGRGETQYF
d_call: -; j_call: TRBJ2-7; v_call: TRBV25-1; clone_size: -; cdr3_nt: TGTGCCAGCAGTGACTCCTCGGGACTCTCCTACGAGCAGTACTTC; cdr3_aa: CASSDSSGLSYEQYF
d_call: -; j_call: TRBJ2-2; v_call: TRBV14; clone_size: -; cdr3_nt: TGTGCCAGCAGCCATCTCACGAAGGCAGGACGAGACGCCGGGGAGCTGTTTTTT; cdr3_aa: CASSHLTKAGRDAGELFF
d_call: -; j_call: TRBJ2-2; v_call: TRBV24-1; clone_size: few; cdr3_nt: TGTGCCACCAGTGATCAGGGGTCCGGGGAGCTGTTTTTT; cdr3_aa: CATSDQGSGELFF
d_call: TRBD1; j_call: TRBJ1-5; v_call: TRBV13; clone_size: -; cdr3_nt: TGTGCCAGCAGCCTGGGGACAGGTAATAATCAGCCCCAGCATTTT; cdr3_aa: CASSLGTGNNQPQHF
d_call: -; j_call: TRBJ2-3; v_call: TRBV7-3; clone_size: -; cdr3_nt: TGTGCCAGCAGCTCGGATGGGGGGTATACGCAGTATTTT; cdr3_aa: CASSSDGGYTQYF
d_call: -; j_call: TRBJ2-2; v_call: TRBV3-1; clone_size: -; cdr3_nt: TGTGCCAGCAGCCCGTGGGGCGGGACAACCGGGGAGCTGTTTTTT; cdr3_aa: CASSPWGGTTGELFF
d_call: TRBD2; j_call: TRBJ2-1; v_call: TRBV4-1; clone_size: -; cdr3_nt: TGCGCCAGCAGCCAAATCGCGATGATAACCGGGACTAGCGCCTACAATGAGCAGTTCTTC; cdr3_aa: CASSQIAMITGTSAYNEQFF
d_call: -; j_call: TRBJ2-7; v_call: TRBV4-3; clone_size: -; cdr3_nt: TGCGCCAGCAGCCAAATGGGGGTTTTTGGGTTCTACGAGCAGTACTTC; cdr3_aa: CASSQMGVFGFYEQYF
d_call: -; j_call: TRBJ2-1; v_call: TRBV5-1; clone_size: many; cdr3_nt: TGCGCCAGCAGCTTGGGAAGGGGTGCCTACAATGAGCAGTTCTTC; cdr3_aa: CASSLGRGAYNEQFF
d_call: TRBD1; j_call: TRBJ1-6; v_call: TRBV25-1; clone_size: -; cdr3_nt: TGTGCCAGCAGTAAGACAGGGTCAAGGAATTCACCCCTCCACTTT; cdr3_aa: CASSKTGSRNSPLHF
d_call: TRBD1; j_call: TRBJ2-2; v_call: TRBV7-2; clone_size: -; cdr3_nt: TGTGCCAGCAGCTTAGTGGGGGCAGGGGGAACGAACACCGGGGAGCTGTTTTTT; cdr3_aa: CASSLVGAGGTNTGELFF
d_call: TRBD1; j_call: TRBJ2-5; v_call: TRBV19; clone_size: few; cdr3_nt: TGTGGAGCCGGGACAGGGGGCCAAGAGACCCAGTACTTC; cdr3_aa: CGAGTGGQETQYF
d_call: TRBD2; j_call: TRBJ2-1; v_call: TRBV24-1; clone_size: once; cdr3_nt: TGTGCCACCAGTGAAACTGGACTAGCGGGACATGAGCAGTTCTTC; cdr3_aa: CATSETGLAGHEQFF
d_call: TRBD1; j_call: TRBJ2-5; v_call: TRBV29-1; clone_size: many; cdr3_nt: TGCAGCGTTGAAGAGGACGGACAGGGGGCGGAGACCCAGTACTTC; cdr3_aa: CSVEEDGQGAETQYF
d_call: -; j_call: TRBJ2-1; v_call: TRBV20-1; clone_size: -; cdr3_nt: TGCAGTGCTAGAGATCTGAACGGGGTTTATGAGCAGTTCTTC; cdr3_aa: CSARDLNGVYEQFF
d_call: -; j_call: TRBJ2-3; v_call: TRBV19; clone_size: -; cdr3_nt: TGTGCCAGTAGTATTACGGTTTCTAGCACAGATACGCAGTATTTT; cdr3_aa: CASSITVSSTDTQYF
d_call: TRBD2; j_call: TRBJ2-2; v_call: TRBV23-1; clone_size: few; cdr3_nt: TGCGCCAGCACTCGGGCGGGACTAACTAACACCGGGGAGCTGTTTTTT; cdr3_aa: CASTRAGLTNTGELFF
d_call: -; j_call: TRBJ1-3; v_call: TRBV12-3/TRBV12-4; clone_size: many; cdr3_nt: TGTGCCAGCAGCTATTGGACCGAAAACACCATATATTTT; cdr3_aa: CASSYWTENTIYF
d_call: TRBD2; j_call: TRBJ2-7; v_call: TRBV6-6; clone_size: -; cdr3_nt: TGTGCCACTCGGGGGGATAGTCCCTACGAGCAGTACTTC; cdr3_aa: CATRGDSPYEQYF
d_call: -; j_call: TRBJ1-1; v_call: TRBV7-9; clone_size: -; cdr3_nt: TGTGCCAGCAGCAATACTTGGGAGACCAACACTGAAGCTTTCTTT; cdr3_aa: CASSNTWETNTEAFF
d_call: TRBD2; j_call: TRBJ2-3; v_call: TRBV12-5; clone_size: -; cdr3_nt: TGTGCTAGTGGTTTGTCCCCCAGGACTAGCGGGGGCACAGATACGCAGTATTTT; cdr3_aa: CASGLSPRTSGGTDTQYF
d_call: -; j_call: TRBJ1-1; v_call: TRBV29-1; clone_size: few; cdr3_nt: TGCAGCATACAGGGCATGAACACTGAAGCTTTCTTT; cdr3_aa: CSIQGMNTEAFF
d_call: -; j_call: TRBJ2-1; v_call: TRBV29-1; clone_size: many; cdr3_nt: TGCGGTGGATCCTCCTACAATGAGCAGTTCTTC; cdr3_aa: CGGSSYNEQFF
d_call: -; j_call: TRBJ2-7; v_call: TRBV12-3/TRBV12-4; clone_size: few; cdr3_nt: TGTGCCAGCAGTCCTCACGACAGAGGTCAGTACTTC; cdr3_aa: CASSPHDRGQYF
d_call: -; j_call: TRBJ2-2; v_call: TRBV5-1; clone_size: -; cdr3_nt: TGCGCCAGCAGCACAACAGGGCCCGAGACCGGGGAGCTGTTTTTT; cdr3_aa: CASSTTGPETGELFF
d_call: -; j_call: TRBJ2-7; v_call: TRBV18; clone_size: -; cdr3_nt: TGTGCCAGCTCCCTGCGGGACAACTCCTACGAGCAGTACTTC; cdr3_aa: CASSLRDNSYEQYF
d_call: TRBD1; j_call: TRBJ1-5; v_call: TRBV6-6; clone_size: -; cdr3_nt: TGTGCCAGCAGTTCATCTCTGGGACAGGGACCCATTAGCAATCAGCCCCAGCATTTT; cdr3_aa: CASSSSLGQGPISNQPQHF
d_call: -; j_call: TRBJ1-2; v_call: TRBV7-9; clone_size: -; cdr3_nt: TGTGCCAGCAGCTTAGCACAGAATTTACTTCTCGACTACACCTTC; cdr3_aa: CASSLAQNLLLDYTF
d_call: -; j_call: TRBJ2-1; v_call: TRBV19; clone_size: few; cdr3_nt: TGTGCCAGCGGGCAAGGGGGGCCCTACAATGAGCAGTTCTTC; cdr3_aa: CASGQGGPYNEQFF
d_call: TRBD2; j_call: TRBJ2-3; v_call: TRBV11-2; clone_size: -; cdr3_nt: TGTGCCAGCAGCGTGAGACTAGCGGGGAACCGGGATACGCAGTATTTT; cdr3_aa: CASSVRLAGNRDTQYF
d_call: -; j_call: TRBJ1-1; v_call: TRBV6-6; clone_size: few; cdr3_nt: TGTGCCAGCAATATAAGGCTATACACTGAAGCTTTCTTT; cdr3_aa: CASNIRLYTEAFF
d_call: -; j_call: TRBJ2-5; v_call: TRBV4-3; clone_size: few; cdr3_nt: TGCGCCAGCAGCCACCCGGAGGGCGGAGAGACCCAGTACTTC; cdr3_aa: CASSHPEGGETQYF
d_call: -; j_call: TRBJ2-7; v_call: TRBV3-1; clone_size: -; cdr3_nt: TGTGCCAGCAGCCAAGTTCGACGGACAGCAGGACCCTACGAGCAGTACTTC; cdr3_aa: CASSQVRRTAGPYEQYF
d_call: TRBD2; j_call: TRBJ2-7; v_call: TRBV20-1; clone_size: few; cdr3_nt: TGCAGTGCTGTCGGACTAGCGGCCTCCTACGAGCAGTACTTC; cdr3_aa: CSAVGLAASYEQYF
d_call: -; j_call: TRBJ2-5; v_call: TRBV4-2; clone_size: -; cdr3_nt: TGTGCCAGCAGCCAAGATTGGGGGGGGGGCGAGACCCAGTACTTC; cdr3_aa: CASSQDWGGGETQYF
d_call: TRBD1; j_call: TRBJ2-5; v_call: TRBV27; clone_size: few; cdr3_nt: TGTGCCAGCACCCTGCGAGCAGGGGGCCAGGAGACCCAGTACTTC; cdr3_aa: CASTLRAGGQETQYF
d_call: -; j_call: TRBJ2-1; v_call: TRBV12-3/TRBV12-4; clone_size: -; cdr3_nt: TGTGCCAGCAGTTGGGTCTCGGAGGGAAGAAATGAGCAGTTCTTC; cdr3_aa: CASSWVSEGRNEQFF
d_call: -; j_call: TRBJ2-7; v_call: TRBV25-1; clone_size: -; cdr3_nt: TGTGCCAGCAGTGCCTGGGACTTCCCTTACGAGCAGTACTTC; cdr3_aa: CASSAWDFPYEQYF
d_call: -; j_call: TRBJ2-6; v_call: TRBV30; clone_size: few; cdr3_nt: TGTGCCTGGAGTCTAGGACGGATCTCTGGGGCCAACGTCCTGACTTTC; cdr3_aa: CAWSLGRISGANVLTF
d_call: TRBD1; j_call: TRBJ1-2; v_call: TRBV12-3/TRBV12-4; clone_size: -; cdr3_nt: TGTGCCAGCAGCTCCCGGACAGGGGCATCCTATGGCTACACCTTC; cdr3_aa: CASSSRTGASYGYTF
d_call: TRBD1; j_call: TRBJ1-3; v_call: TRBV7-2; clone_size: -; cdr3_nt: TGTGCCAGCAGCCCACAGACAGGGCCTGGAAACACCATATATTTT; cdr3_aa: CASSPQTGPGNTIYF
d_call: TRBD1; j_call: TRBJ2-1; v_call: TRBV14; clone_size: -; cdr3_nt: TGTGCCAGCAGCCCCGGGACAGGCCCGTCCTACAATGAGCAGTTCTTC; cdr3_aa: CASSPGTGPSYNEQFF
d_call: -; j_call: TRBJ2-1; v_call: TRBV6-1; clone_size: few; cdr3_nt: TGTGCCAGCAGTGATTTAGGCGTAAATGAGCAGTTCTTC; cdr3_aa: CASSDLGVNEQFF
d_call: -; j_call: TRBJ1-1; v_call: TRBV5-1; clone_size: few; cdr3_nt: TGCGCCAGCAGCCCGGACCCTCTCGACACCTTAAGTGAAGCTTTCTTT; cdr3_aa: CASSPDPLDTLSEAFF
d_call: TRBD1; j_call: TRBJ1-5; v_call: TRBV7-2; clone_size: -; cdr3_nt: TGTGCCAGCAGCCGGGACAGATCTCAGCCCCAGCATTTT; cdr3_aa: CASSRDRSQPQHF